This T cell receptor (beta chain) was obtained from a study of cytomegalovirus exposure and HLA in healthy donors. Study-level background: HLA-typed donors were the source of 90 million or so unique TCRs, which an early data release held. Findings and caveats of the study: Available immune exposure information covered CMV serostatus only. In a later analysis, a missense DCLRE1C variant was linked to TCR beta V- and J-gene trimming. Later analysis revealed greater clonal expansion in HLA-associated TCR beta chains than in equally common others.

There are 16 residues in the CDR3. CDR1 is SGHNT and CDR2 is YYREEE in the germline V gene (reference sequence). Trimming took off 4 bases at V and 0 bases at J, with 15 bases between the two ends. The primer mix had 60 Vbeta and 13 Jbeta primers. This table comes from immunoSEQ multiplex PCR, and its TCRdb copy is limited to in-frame clones, with some not included. This repertoire shows approximately 40,000 clones, around 86% found once; its top ten account for about an eighth. Note on this clone: Its antigen remains unknown.

This chain connects TRBV5-4 to TRBJ2-3; TRBD2 might be the D (7 bases). Sequenced: PBMCs. This sequence originates from a middle-aged woman in good health and CMV-seropositive. The DNA for the CDR3 is TGTGCCAGCAGCCGAGGCGCGGGGGCCAGCACAGATACGCAGTATTTT. Protein sequence: CASSRGAGASTDTQYF.